This TCR beta chain was profiled in a study of blood T cell repertoires in COVID-19. CDR1 is SGHNT and CDR2 is YYREEE in the germline V gene (reference sequence). This CDR3 is 17 amino acids long. As processed by the authors: Reference gene primer amplification in the assay estimated nucleated cell counts. The assay was immunoSEQ multiplex PCR, and TCRdb's table has in-frame clones only and misses some. The V and J calls and the clone size are those of that table, but D and trimming were determined from the DNA. This sample has some 110,000 clones; 60% to 80% occur once, and the top ten carry about 0.85%. For this clone: Germline is not matched at one junction end, which may reflect a read error.

Sequencing was carried out using peripheral blood. J is TRBJ2-2 and V is TRBV5-4; 14 bases match TRBD2. The receptor's source is a human donor with acute or convalescent COVID-19. The donor label of this sample is uncertain. The CDR3 spells CASSKTSGGANTGELFF. CDR3 nucleotides: TGTGCCAGCAGCAAGACTAGCGGGGGGGCGAATACCGGGGAGCTGTTTTTT.